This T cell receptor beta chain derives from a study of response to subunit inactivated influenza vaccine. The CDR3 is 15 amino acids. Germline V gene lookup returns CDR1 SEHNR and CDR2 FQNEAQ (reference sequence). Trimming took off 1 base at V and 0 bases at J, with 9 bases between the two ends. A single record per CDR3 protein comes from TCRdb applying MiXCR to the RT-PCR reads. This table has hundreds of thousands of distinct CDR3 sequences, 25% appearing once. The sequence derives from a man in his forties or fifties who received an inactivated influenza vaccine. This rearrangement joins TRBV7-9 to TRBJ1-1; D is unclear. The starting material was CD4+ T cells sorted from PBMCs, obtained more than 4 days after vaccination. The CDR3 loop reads CASSLGPTVNTEAFF. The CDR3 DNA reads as TGTGCCAGCAGCTTAGGCCCAACAGTGAACACTGAAGCTTTCTTT. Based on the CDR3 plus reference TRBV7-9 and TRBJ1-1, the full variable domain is DTGVSQNPRHKITKRGQNVTFRCDPISEHNRLYWYRQTLGQGPEFLTYFQNEAQLEKSRLLSDRFSAERPKGSFSTLEIQRTEQGDSAMYLCASSLGPTVNTEAFFGQGTRLTVV.